The TCR beta chain described here comes from a study of T cell responses to AZD1222 COVID-19 vaccine. Here immunoSEQ multiplex PCR was the method, and the copy in TCRdb shows in-frame clones only, minus some. Counted here are over 100,000 clones, less than 95% occurring once; the ten biggest clones make up roughly 7.2%. General study results and limits: It was only a handful of AZD1222 recipients who were seropositive at baseline. Only after the peak T cell response were repertoires sampled. Spike-specific TCR breadth and depth were elevated following two AZD1222 doses. Mapped onto spike, vaccine-associated CD4 TCRs spanned it and were dominant at 160-218 and 743-854.

On this clone: Its target is unknown. The sample has other DNA sequences that encode this CDR3 too.

V shed 3 bases and J shed 2 bases, with 10 bases lying between them. Germline V lookup: CDR1 LNHDA, CDR2 SQIVND (reference sequence). The CDR3 loop spans 14 amino acids. The genes are TRBV19 and TRBJ1-1, with a tentative D call TRBD1 (5 bases). This sequence originates from an adult in good health. The source material was peripheral blood, sampled on day 0 of AZD1222 vaccination. The CDR3 DNA reads as TGTGCCAGTAGTATTGGAAGGGGCAACACTGAAGCTTTCTTT. Protein sequence: CASSIGRGNTEAFF.